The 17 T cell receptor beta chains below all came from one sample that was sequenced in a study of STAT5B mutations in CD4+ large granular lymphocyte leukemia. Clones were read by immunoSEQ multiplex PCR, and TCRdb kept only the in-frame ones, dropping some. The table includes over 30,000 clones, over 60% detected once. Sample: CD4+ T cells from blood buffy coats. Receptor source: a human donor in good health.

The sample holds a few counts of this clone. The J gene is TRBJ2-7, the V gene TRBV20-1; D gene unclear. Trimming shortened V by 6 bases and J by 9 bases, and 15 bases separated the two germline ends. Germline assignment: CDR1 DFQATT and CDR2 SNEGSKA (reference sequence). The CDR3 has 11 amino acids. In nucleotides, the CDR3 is TGCAGTGCCCAAGTGGGTATGGTGCAGTACTTC. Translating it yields CSAQVGMVQYF.

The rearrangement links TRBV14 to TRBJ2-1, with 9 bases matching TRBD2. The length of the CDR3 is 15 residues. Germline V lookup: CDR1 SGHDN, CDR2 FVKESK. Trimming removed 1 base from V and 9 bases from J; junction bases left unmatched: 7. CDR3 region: CASSQVPSGKGEQFF. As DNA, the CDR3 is TGTGCCAGCAGCCAAGTGCCTAGCGGGAAAGGTGAGCAGTTCTTC.

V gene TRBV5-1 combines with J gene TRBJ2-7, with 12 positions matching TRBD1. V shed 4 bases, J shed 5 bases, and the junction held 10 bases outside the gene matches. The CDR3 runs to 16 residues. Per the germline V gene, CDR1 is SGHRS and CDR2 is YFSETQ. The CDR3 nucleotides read TGCGCCAGCAGCAGAGCAACCGGGACAGGGGGCCACGAGCAGTACTTC. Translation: CASSRATGTGGHEQYF.

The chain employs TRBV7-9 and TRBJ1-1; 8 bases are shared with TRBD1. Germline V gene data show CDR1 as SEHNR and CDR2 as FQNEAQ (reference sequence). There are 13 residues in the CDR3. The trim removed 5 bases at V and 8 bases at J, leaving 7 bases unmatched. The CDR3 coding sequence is TGTGCCAGCAGCCGTCTAGACAGGGGAGAAGCTTTCTTT. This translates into CASSRLDRGEAFF.

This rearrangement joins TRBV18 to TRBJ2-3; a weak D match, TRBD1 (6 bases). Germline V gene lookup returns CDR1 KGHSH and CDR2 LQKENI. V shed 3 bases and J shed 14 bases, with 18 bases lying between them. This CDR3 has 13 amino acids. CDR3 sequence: CASSPLWDTDWYF. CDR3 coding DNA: TGTGCCAGCTCACCTTTGTGGGACACGGATTGGTATTTT.

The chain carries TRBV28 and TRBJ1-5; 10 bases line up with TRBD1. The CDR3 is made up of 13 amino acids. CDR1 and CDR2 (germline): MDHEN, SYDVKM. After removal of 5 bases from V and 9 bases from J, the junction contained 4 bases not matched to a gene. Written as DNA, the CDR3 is TGTGCCAGCAGTGGGACAGGGGCCACGCCCCAGCATTTT. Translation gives CASSGTGATPQHF.

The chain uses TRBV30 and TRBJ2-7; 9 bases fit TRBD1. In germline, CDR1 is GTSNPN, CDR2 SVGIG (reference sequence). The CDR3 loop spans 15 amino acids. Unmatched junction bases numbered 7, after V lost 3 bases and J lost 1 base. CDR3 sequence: CAWRRTGEKSYEQYF. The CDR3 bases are TGTGCCTGGAGACGGACAGGGGAGAAATCCTACGAGCAGTACTTC.

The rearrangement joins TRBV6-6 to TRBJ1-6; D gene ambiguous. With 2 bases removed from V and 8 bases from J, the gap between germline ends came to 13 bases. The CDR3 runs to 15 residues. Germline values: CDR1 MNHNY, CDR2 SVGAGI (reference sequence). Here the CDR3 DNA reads TGTGCCAGCAGTTACCAACCGGCCGGGGATTCACCCCTCCACTTT. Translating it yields CASSYQPAGDSPLHF.

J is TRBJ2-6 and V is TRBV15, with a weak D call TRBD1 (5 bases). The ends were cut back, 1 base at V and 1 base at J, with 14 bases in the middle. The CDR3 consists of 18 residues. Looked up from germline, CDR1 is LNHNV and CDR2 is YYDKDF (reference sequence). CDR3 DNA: TGTGCCACCAGCAGAGGAAGGGGAAAGGTATCTGGGGCCAACGTCCTGACTTTC. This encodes CATSRGRGKVSGANVLTF.

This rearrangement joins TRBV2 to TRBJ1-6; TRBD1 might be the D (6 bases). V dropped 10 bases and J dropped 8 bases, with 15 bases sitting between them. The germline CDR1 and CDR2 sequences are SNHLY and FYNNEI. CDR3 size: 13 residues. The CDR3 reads CAKSDRTDSPLHF. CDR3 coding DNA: TGTGCCAAATCAGACAGGACTGATTCACCCCTCCACTTT. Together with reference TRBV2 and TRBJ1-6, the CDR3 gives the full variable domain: EPEVTQTPSHQVTQMGQEVILRCVPISNHLYFYWYRQILGQKVEFLVSFYNNEISEKSEIFDDQFSVERPDGSNFTLKIRSTKLEDSAMYFCAKSDRTDSPLHFGNGTRLTVT.

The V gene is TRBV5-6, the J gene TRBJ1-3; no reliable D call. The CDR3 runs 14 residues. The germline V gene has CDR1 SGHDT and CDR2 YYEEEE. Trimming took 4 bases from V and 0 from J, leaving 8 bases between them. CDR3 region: CASSPDFSGNTIYF. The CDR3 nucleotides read TGTGCCAGCAGCCCGGACTTCTCTGGAAACACCATATATTTT.

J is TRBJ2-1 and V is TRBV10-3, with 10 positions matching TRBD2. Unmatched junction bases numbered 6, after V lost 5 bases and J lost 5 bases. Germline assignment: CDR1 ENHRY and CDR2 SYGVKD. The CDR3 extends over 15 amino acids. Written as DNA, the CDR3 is TGTGCCATCAGTTCGACTAGCGGGCAGAACAATGAGCAGTTCTTC. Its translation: CAISSTSGQNNEQFF.

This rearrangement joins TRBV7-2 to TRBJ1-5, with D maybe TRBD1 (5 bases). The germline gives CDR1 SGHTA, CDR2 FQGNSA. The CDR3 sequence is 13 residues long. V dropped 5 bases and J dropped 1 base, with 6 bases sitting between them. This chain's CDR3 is CASSRDSNQPQHF. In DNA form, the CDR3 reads TGTGCCAGCAGCCGGGACAGCAATCAGCCCCAGCATTTT.

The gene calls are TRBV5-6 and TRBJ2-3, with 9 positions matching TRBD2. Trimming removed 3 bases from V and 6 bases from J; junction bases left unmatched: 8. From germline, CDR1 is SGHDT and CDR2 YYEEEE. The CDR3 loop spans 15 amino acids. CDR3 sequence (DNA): TGTGCCAGCAGCTCTGGGACCCTAGCGGGGGATACGCAGTATTTT. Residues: CASSSGTLAGDTQYF.

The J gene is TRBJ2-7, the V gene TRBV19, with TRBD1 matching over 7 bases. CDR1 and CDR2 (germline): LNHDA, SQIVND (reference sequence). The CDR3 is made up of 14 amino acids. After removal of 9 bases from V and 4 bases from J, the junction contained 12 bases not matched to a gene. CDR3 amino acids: CASGPGQNLYEQYF. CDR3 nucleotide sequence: TGTGCCAGCGGTCCGGGACAGAATTTGTACGAGCAGTACTTC. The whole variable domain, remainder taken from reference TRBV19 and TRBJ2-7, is DGGITQSPKYLFRKEGQNVTLSCEQNLNHDAMYWYRQDPGQGLRLIYYSQIVNDFQKGDIAEGYSVSREKKESFPLTVTSAQKNPTAFYLCASGPGQNLYEQYFGPGTRLTVT.

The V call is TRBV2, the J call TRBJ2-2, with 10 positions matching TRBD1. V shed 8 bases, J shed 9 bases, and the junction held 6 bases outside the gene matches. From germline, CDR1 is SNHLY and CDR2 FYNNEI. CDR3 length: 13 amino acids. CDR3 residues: CASHVGQGWELFF. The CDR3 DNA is TGTGCCAGCCACGTGGGACAGGGGTGGGAGCTGTTTTTT.

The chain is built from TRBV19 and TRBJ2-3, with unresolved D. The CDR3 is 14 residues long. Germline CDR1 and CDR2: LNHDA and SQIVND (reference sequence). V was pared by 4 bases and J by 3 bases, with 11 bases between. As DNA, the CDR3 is TGTGCCAGTAGTACACGGATTCTGACAGATACGCAGTATTTT. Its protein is CASSTRILTDTQYF. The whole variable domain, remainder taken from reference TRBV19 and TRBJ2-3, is DGGITQSPKYLFRKEGQNVTLSCEQNLNHDAMYWYRQDPGQGLRLIYYSQIVNDFQKGDIAEGYSVSREKKESFPLTVTSAQKNPTAFYLCASSTRILTDTQYFGPGTRLTVL.